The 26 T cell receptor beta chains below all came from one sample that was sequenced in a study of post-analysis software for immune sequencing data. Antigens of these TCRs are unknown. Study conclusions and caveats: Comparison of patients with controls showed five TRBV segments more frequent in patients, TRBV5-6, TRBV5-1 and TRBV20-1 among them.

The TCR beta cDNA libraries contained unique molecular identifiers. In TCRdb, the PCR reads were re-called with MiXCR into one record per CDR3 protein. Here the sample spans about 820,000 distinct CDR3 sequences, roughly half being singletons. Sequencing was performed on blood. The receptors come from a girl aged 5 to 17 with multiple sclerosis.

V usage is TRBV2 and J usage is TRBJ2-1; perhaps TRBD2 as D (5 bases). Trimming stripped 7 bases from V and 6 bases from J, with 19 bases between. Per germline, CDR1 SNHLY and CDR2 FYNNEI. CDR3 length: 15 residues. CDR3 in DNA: TGTGCCAGCACTAAGGGAGAGATGGGTTTCAATGAGCAGTTCTTC. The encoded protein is CASTKGEMGFNEQFF.

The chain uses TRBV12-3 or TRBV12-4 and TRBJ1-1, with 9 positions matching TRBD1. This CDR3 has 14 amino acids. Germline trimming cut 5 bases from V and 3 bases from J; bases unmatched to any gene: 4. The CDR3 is CASSDRTGDTEAFF. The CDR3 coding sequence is TGTGCCAGCAGTGATCGGACAGGGGACACTGAAGCTTTCTTT.

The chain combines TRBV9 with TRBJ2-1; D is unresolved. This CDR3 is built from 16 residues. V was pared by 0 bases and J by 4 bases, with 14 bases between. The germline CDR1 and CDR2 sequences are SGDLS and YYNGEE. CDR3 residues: CASSVGVYEPYNEQFF. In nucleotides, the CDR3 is TGTGCCAGCAGCGTAGGGGTTTATGAACCTTACAATGAGCAGTTCTTC.

In DNA, the CDR3 is TGTGCCAGCAGTCCATCCGGGACTAGCTTTACCCATGAGCAGTTCTTC. Its translation is CASSPSGTSFTHEQFF. The V call is TRBV6-2 or TRBV6-3, the J call TRBJ2-1; 9 bases agree with TRBD2. After removal of 5 bases from V and 8 bases from J, the junction contained 13 bases not matched to a gene. The CDR3 has 16 amino acids. Per the germline V gene, CDR1 is MNHEY and CDR2 is SVGEGT.

This CDR3 is CASSEAGAGYGYTF. The CDR3 nucleotides read TGTGCCAGCAGTGAAGCGGGGGCCGGATATGGCTACACCTTC. The rearrangement joins TRBV2 to TRBJ1-2, with a tentative D call TRBD1 (6 bases). The CDR3 contains 14 residues. Trimming shortened V by 0 bases and J by 5 bases, and 10 bases separated the two germline ends. From germline, CDR1 is SNHLY and CDR2 FYNNEI.

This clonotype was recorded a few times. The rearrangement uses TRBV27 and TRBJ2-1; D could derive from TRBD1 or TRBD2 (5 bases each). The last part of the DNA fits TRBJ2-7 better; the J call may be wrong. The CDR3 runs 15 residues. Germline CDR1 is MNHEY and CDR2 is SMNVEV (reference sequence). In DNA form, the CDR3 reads TGTGCCAGCAGCATACCGGGACGCACCTACAATGAGCAGTACTTC. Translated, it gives CASSIPGRTYNEQYF.

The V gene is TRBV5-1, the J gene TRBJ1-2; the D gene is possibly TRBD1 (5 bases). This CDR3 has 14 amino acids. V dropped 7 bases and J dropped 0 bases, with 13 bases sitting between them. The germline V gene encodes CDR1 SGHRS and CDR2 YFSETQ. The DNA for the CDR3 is TGCGCCAGCGCCCGGGAGGGGACTAACTATGGCTACACCTTC. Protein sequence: CASAREGTNYGYTF.

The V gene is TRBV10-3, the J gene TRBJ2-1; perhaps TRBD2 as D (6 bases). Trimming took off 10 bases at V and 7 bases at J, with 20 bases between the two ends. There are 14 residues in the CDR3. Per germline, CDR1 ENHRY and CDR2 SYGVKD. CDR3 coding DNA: TGTGCCAACGCTAGAGGGACCGGAGGGAATGAGCAGTTCTTC. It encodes CANARGTGGNEQFF.

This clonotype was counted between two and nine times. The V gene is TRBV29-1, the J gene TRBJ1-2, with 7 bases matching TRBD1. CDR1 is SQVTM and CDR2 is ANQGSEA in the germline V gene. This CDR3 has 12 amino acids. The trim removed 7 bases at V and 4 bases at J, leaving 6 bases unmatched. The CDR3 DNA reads TGCAGCGAGGGGGCGCGCGGCTATGGCTACACCTTC. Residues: CSEGARGYGYTF.

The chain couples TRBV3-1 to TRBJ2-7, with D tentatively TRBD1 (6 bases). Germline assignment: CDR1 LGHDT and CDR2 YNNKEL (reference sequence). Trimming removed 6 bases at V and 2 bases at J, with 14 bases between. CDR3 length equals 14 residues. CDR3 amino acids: CASSRNRVAYEQYF. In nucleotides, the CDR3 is TGTGCCAGCAGTCGGAACAGGGTTGCCTACGAGCAGTACTTC.

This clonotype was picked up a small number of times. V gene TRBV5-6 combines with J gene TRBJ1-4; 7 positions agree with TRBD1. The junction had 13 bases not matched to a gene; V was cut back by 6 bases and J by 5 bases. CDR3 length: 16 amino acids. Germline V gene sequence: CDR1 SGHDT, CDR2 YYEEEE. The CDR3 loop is CASTRTRGTVNEKLFF. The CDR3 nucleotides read TGTGCCAGCACTCGAACCCGGGGGACAGTCAATGAAAAACTGTTTTTT.

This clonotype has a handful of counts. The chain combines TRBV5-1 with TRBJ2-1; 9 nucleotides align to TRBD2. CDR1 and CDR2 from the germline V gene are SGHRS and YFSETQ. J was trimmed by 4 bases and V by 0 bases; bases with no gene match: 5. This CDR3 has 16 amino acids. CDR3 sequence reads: CASSLELAGGYNEQFF. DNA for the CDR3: TGCGCCAGCAGCTTGGAGCTGGCGGGGGGGTACAATGAGCAGTTCTTC.

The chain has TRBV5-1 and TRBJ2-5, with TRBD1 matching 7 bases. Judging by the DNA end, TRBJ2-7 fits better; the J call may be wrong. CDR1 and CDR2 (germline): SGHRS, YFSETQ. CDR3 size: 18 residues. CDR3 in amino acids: CASSLGMTGRDFRYEQYF. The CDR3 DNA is TGCGCCAGCAGCTTGGGGATGACAGGGCGCGATTTTCGCTACGAGCAGTACTTC.

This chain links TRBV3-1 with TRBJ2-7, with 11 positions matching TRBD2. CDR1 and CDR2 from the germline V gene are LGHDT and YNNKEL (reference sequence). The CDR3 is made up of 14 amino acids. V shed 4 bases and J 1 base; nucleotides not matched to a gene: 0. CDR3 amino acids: CASSRLAGSYEQYF. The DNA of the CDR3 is TGTGCCAGCAGCCGACTAGCGGGATCCTACGAGCAGTACTTC.

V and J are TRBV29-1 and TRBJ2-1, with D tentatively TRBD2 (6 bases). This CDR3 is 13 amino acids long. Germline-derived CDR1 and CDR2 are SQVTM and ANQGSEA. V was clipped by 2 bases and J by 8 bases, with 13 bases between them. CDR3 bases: TGCAGCGTTGAATTTAGTGGGAGGTATGAGCAGTTCTTC. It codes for CSVEFSGRYEQFF.

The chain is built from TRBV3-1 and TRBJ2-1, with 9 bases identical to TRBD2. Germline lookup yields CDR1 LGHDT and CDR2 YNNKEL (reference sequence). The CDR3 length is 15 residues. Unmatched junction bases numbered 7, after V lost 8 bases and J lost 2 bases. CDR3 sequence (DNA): TGTGCCAGCGGGCTAGCGGGATCAACCTACAATGAGCAGTTCTTC. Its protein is CASGLAGSTYNEQFF.

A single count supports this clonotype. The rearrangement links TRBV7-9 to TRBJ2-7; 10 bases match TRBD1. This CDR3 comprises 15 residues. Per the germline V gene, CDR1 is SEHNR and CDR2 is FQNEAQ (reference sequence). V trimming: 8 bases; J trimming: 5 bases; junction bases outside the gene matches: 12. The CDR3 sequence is CASVHRDRGVHEQYF. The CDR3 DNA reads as TGTGCCAGCGTCCACCGGGACAGGGGAGTTCACGAGCAGTACTTC. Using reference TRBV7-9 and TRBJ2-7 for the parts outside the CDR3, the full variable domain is DTGVSQNPRHKITKRGQNVTFRCDPISEHNRLYWYRQTLGQGPEFLTYFQNEAQLEKSRLLSDRFSAERPKGSFSTLEIQRTEQGDSAMYLCASVHRDRGVHEQYFGPGTRLTVT.

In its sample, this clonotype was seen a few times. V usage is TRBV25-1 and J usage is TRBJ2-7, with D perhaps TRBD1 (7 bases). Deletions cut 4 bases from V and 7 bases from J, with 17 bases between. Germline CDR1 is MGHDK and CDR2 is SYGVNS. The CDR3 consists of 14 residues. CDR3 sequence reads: CASSVRTGEVEQYF. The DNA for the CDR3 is TGTGCCAGCAGTGTCAGAACAGGGGAGGTAGAGCAGTACTTC.

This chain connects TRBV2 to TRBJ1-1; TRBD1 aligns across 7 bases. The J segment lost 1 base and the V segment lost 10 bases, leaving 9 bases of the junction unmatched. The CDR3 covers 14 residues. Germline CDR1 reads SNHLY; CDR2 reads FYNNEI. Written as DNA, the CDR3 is TGTGCCACTAGGACAGGCCTACGGAACACTGAAGCTTTCTTT. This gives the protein CATRTGLRNTEAFF.

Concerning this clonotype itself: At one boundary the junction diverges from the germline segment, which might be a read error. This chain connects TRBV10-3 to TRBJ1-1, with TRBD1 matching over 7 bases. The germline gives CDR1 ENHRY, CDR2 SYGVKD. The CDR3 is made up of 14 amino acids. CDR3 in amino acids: CATLGGQTNAEAFF. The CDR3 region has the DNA TGTGCCACGCTGGGGGGACAGACGAACGCTGAAGCTTTCTTT.

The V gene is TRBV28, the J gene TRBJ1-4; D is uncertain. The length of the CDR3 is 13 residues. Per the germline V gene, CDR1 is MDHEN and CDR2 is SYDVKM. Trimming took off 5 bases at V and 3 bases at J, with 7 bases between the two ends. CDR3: CASSRPANEKLFF. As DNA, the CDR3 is TGTGCCAGCAGTCGACCGGCTAATGAAAAACTGTTTTTT. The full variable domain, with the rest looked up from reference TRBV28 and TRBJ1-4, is DVKVTQSSRYLVKRTGEKVFLECVQDMDHENMFWYRQDPGLGLRLIYFSYDVKMKEKGDIPEGYSVSREKKERFSLILESASTNQTSMYLCASSRPANEKLFFGSGTQLSVL.

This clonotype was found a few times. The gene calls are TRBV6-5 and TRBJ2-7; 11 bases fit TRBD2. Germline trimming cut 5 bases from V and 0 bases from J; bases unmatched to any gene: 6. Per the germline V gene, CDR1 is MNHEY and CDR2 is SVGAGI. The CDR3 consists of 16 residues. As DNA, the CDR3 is TGTGCCAGCAGTCACCCCGGGACTAGCGGCTCCTACGAGCAGTACTTC. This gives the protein CASSHPGTSGSYEQYF.

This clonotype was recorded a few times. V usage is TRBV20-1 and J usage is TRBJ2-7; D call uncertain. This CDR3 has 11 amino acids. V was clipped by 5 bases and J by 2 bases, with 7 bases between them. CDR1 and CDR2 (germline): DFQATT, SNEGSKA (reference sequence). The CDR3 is CSAGRTYEQYF. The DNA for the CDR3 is TGCAGTGCTGGACGGACCTACGAGCAGTACTTC.

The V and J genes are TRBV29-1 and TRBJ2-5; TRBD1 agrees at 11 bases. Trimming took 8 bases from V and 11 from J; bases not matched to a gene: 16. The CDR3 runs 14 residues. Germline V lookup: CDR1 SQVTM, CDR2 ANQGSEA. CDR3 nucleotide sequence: TGCAGCTCCCTAGGACAGGGGGCTTGGGATGAGCAGTACTTC. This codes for CSSLGQGAWDEQYF. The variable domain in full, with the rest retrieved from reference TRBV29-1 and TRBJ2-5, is SAVISQKPSRDICQRGTSLTIQCQVDSQVTMMFWYRQQPGQSLTLIATANQGSEATYESGFVIDKFPISRPNLTFSTLTVSNMSPEDSSIYLCSSLGQGAWDEQYFGPGTRLLVL.

The CDR3 DNA reads TGTGCCAGCAGCCCTACTAGTGCAAAGACCCAGTACTTC. Its translation: CASSPTSAKTQYF. This chain connects TRBV7-2 to TRBJ2-5; possible D gene TRBD2, 5 bases. This CDR3 has 13 amino acids. The V gene's germline CDR1 is SGHTA and CDR2 FQGNSA. Trimming took off 5 bases at V and 6 bases at J, with 13 bases between the two ends.

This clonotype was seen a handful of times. CDR3 sequence reads: CASSLSGWETQYF. DNA for the CDR3: TGTGCCAGCAGTTTGTCAGGGTGGGAGACCCAGTACTTC. V is TRBV27 and J is TRBJ2-5, with D perhaps TRBD1 (5 bases). With 3 bases removed from V and 5 bases from J, the gap between germline ends came to 10 bases. The CDR3 is made up of 13 amino acids. Germline values: CDR1 MNHEY, CDR2 SMNVEV (reference sequence).